This T cell receptor beta chain was sequenced in a study of blood T cell repertoires in COVID-19. Study as a whole: PBMCs, B-cell-depleted T cells, or T cells provided the cDNA or gDNA that made up the material.

Clinical histories supplied by participants themselves formed the basis of cohort assignment. Libraries were prepared by immunoSEQ multiplex PCR; TCRdb keeps only in-frame clonotypes and omits some of them. The table lists approximately 200,000 clones, about 88% of them singletons, with around 2.3% in the top ten. This CDR3 region has 16 residues. Trimming shortened V by 5 bases and J by 0 bases, and 14 bases separated the two germline ends. CDR1 and CDR2 from the germline V gene are SEHNR and FQNEAQ (reference sequence). This clonotype was sampled from a woman aged 40 to 50 with acute COVID-19. The chain joins TRBV7-9 to TRBJ1-3; the D is unclear. The sample taken for sequencing was PBMCs or T cells enriched from blood (not recorded which). For the CDR3, the DNA is TGTGCCAGCAGCCTGGGCGCCGTGCTCTCTGGAAACACCATATATTTT. Translating it yields CASSLGAVLSGNTIYF.